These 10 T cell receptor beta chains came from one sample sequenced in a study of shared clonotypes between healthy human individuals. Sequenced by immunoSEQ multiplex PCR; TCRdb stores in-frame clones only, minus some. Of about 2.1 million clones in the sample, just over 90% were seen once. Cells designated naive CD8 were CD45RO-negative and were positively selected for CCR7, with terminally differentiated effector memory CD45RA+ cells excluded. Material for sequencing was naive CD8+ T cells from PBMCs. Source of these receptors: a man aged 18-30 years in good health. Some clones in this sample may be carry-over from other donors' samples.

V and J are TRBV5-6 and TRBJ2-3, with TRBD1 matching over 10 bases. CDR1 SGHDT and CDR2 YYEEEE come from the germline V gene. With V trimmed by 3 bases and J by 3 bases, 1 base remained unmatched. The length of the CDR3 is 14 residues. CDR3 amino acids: CASSWDRGTDTQYF. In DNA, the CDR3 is TGTGCCAGCAGCTGGGACAGGGGAACAGATACGCAGTATTTT.

The CDR3 nucleotides read TGCGCCAGCAGGCCCTCCCCGGGTCGGGTAGATACGCAGTATTTT. Translated: CASRPSPGRVDTQYF. This chain uses TRBV4-1 with TRBJ2-3; no reliable D call. V lost 6 bases and J 5 bases, leaving 18 bases between the germline ends. Per the germline V gene, CDR1 is MGHRA and CDR2 is YSYEKL. CDR3 length: 15 amino acids.

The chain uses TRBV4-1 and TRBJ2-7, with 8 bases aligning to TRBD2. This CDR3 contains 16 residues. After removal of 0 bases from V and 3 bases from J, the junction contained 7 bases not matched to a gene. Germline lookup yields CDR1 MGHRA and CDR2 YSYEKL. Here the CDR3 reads CASSQDGAGDDYEQYF. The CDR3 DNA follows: TGCGCCAGCAGCCAAGATGGAGCGGGAGATGACTACGAGCAGTACTTC.

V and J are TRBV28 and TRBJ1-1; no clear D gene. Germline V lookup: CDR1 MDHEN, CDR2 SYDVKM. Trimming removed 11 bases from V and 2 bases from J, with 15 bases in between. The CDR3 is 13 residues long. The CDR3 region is CARLWSGNTEAFF. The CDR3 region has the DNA TGTGCCCGCCTCTGGAGCGGAAACACTGAAGCTTTCTTT.

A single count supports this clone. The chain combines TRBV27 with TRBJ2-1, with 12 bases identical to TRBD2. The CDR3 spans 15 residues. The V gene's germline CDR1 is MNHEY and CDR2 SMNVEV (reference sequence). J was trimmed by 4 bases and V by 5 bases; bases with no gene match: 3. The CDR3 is CASSILAGGYNEQFF. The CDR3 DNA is TGTGCCAGCAGTATCCTAGCGGGAGGGTACAATGAGCAGTTCTTC.

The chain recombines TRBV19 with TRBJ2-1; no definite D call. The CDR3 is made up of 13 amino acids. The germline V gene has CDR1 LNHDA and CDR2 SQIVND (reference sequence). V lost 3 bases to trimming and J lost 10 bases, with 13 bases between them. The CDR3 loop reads CASSIVGSREQFF. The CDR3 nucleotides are TGTGCCAGTAGTATCGTTGGATCCCGCGAGCAGTTCTTC. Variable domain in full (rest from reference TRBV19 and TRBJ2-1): DGGITQSPKYLFRKEGQNVTLSCEQNLNHDAMYWYRQDPGQGLRLIYYSQIVNDFQKGDIAEGYSVSREKKESFPLTVTSAQKNPTAFYLCASSIVGSREQFFGPGTRLTVL.

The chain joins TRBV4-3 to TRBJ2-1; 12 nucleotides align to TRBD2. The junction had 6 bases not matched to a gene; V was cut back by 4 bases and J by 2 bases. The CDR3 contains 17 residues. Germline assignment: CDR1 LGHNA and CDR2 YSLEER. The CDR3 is CASSPRTSGMTYNEQFF. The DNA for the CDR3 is TGCGCCAGCAGCCCTCGGACTAGCGGGATGACCTACAATGAGCAGTTCTTC.

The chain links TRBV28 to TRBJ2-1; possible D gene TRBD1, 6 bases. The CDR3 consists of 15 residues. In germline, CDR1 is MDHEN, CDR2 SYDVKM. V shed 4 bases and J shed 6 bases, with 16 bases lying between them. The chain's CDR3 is CASSSRVGDTNEQFF. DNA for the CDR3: TGTGCCAGCAGTTCTAGGGTGGGGGACACCAATGAGCAGTTCTTC.

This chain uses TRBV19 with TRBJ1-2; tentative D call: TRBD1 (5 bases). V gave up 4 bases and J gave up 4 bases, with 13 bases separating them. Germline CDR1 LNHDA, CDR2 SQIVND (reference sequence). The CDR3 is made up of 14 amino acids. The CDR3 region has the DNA TGTGCCAGTAGTACCTTCGGGGGGGGCTATGGCTACACCTTC. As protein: CASSTFGGGYGYTF.

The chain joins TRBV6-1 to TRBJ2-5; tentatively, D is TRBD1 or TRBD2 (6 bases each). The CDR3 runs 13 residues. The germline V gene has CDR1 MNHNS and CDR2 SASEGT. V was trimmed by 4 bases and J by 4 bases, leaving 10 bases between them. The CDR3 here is CASSGGARETQYF. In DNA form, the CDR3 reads TGTGCCAGCAGTGGGGGGGCCCGAGAGACCCAGTACTTC.